The subject of this entry is one T cell receptor beta chain. No antigen is known for it. The data originate from a study of CD8 T cells in Susac syndrome. Study-wide results and limits: The study recognized that the number of individuals in its TCR sequencing and HLA analysis was relatively small.

Germline assignment: CDR1 DFQATT and CDR2 SNEGSKA (reference sequence). The CDR3 consists of 18 residues. The V gene lost 0 bases and the J gene lost 0 bases, with 18 bases spanning the gap. Reverse transcription of roughly 0.5 to 1 ug RNA used random hexamers. Amplification of TCR beta CDR3 was carried out by immunoSEQ multiplex PCR, which covered 54 Vbeta and 13 Jbeta segments. TCRdb independently ran MiXCR on the immunoSEQ multiplex PCR reads; one entry per CDR3 protein. The sample lists around 180,000 distinct CDR3 sequences; 85% to 95% were seen once. Sample: CD8+ T cells from PBMCs. V usage is TRBV20-1 and J usage is TRBJ1-5; TRBD1 is a possible D gene (5 bases). The receptor was isolated from a human donor with multiple sclerosis. In DNA form, the CDR3 reads TGCAGTGCTAGAGATCTCCCTGGGGCGACTGATAGCAATCAGCCCCAGCATTTT. It is translated as CSARDLPGATDSNQPQHF.